This T cell receptor (beta chain) was captured in a study of T-cell reconstitution after alpha-beta-depleted transplantation in children. Trimming removed 2 bases at V and 5 bases at J, with 20 bases between. The CDR3 is 17 residues long. Germline V CDR1 and CDR2: SGHTA, FQGTGA. Unique molecular identifiers were incorporated during preparation of the TCRbeta library. TCRdb re-called the PCR reads with MiXCR, one entry per CDR3 protein. The sample includes fewer than 750,000 distinct CDR3 sequences, roughly 27% of them seen just once. Sequences were derived from PBMCs, sampled before TCRalphabeta/CD19-depleted stem cell transplant. This rearrangement joins TRBV7-3 to TRBJ2-3; TRBD1 is a possible D gene (6 bases). This clonotype was sampled from a boy in the first two years of life with Wiskott-Aldrich syndrome, due to receive a stem cell transplant. The CDR3 DNA is TGTGCCAGCAGCTTATCCCCGGCCACTACAGGGAAAGATACGCAGTATTTT. It specifies CASSLSPATTGKDTQYF.